Below, 26 T cell receptor beta chains from the same sample are listed, as sequenced in a study of T cells after yellow fever vaccination. One entry per CDR3 protein results from TCRdb running MiXCR on the 5' RACE reads. The table has some 390,000 distinct CDR3 sequences, 6.2% seen once. The sequencing used PBMCs, collected 5 days after the yellow fever booster vaccination. All receptors derive from a man between 25 and 39 years old who received the YFV17D yellow fever vaccine.

A few counts support this clonotype. The chain employs TRBV3-1 and TRBJ1-1; D is ambiguous. Germline V gives CDR1 LGHDT, CDR2 YNNKEL (reference sequence). The CDR3 extends over 15 amino acids. Trimming took off 4 bases at V and 0 bases at J, with 12 bases between the two ends. CDR3 loop: CASSPGYLMNTEAFF. In DNA form, the CDR3 reads TGTGCCAGCAGCCCCGGGTATCTGATGAACACTGAAGCTTTCTTT.

This clonotype was seen many times. This chain connects TRBV5-1 to TRBJ2-5; no clear D. The V end lost 4 bases, the J end lost 2 bases, and 9 bases lay between the germline ends. Germline V gene sequence: CDR1 SGHRS, CDR2 YFSETQ. This CDR3 region has 13 residues. The DNA of the CDR3 is TGCGCCAGCAGCCCCGTGGCTCAAGAGACCCAGTACTTC. Protein product: CASSPVAQETQYF.

J is TRBJ2-1 and V is TRBV7-3; 11 bases line up with TRBD2. Germline CDR1 is SGHTA and CDR2 is FQGTGA. V lost 2 bases to trimming and J lost 5 bases; unmatched junction nucleotides: 8. The CDR3 consists of 17 residues. In DNA form, the CDR3 reads TGTGCCAGCAGCTTAGCTAGCGGGAGGTCGCCCCACAATGAGCAGTTCTTC. It translates to CASSLASGRSPHNEQFF. Drawing the rest from reference TRBV7-3 and TRBJ2-1, the complete variable domain is GAGVSQTPSNKVTEKGKYVELRCDPISGHTALYWYRQSLGQGPEFLIYFQGTGAADDSGLPNDRFFAVRPEGSVSTLKIQRTERGDSAVYLCASSLASGRSPHNEQFFGPGTRLTVL.

In its sample, this clonotype was seen many times. The CDR3 reads CASSSVGSLNEKLFF. Written as DNA, the CDR3 is TGTGCCAGCAGCTCCGTCGGCAGCCTTAATGAAAAACTGTTTTTT. V is TRBV7-9 and J is TRBJ1-4; D not certain. Germline-derived CDR1 and CDR2 are SEHNR and FQNEAQ (reference sequence). The CDR3 runs to 15 residues. The V end was cut by 4 bases, the J end by 4 bases, with 13 bases between.

This clonotype was counted at least ten times. The rearrangement uses TRBV7-9 and TRBJ1-4, with D hard to call. V lost 5 bases to trimming and J lost 8 bases, with 6 bases between them. Germline loops: CDR1 SEHNR, CDR2 FQNEAQ (reference sequence). The CDR3 runs 11 residues. Here the CDR3 reads CASSSREKLFF. The CDR3 region has the DNA TGTGCCAGCAGCAGCAGGGAAAAACTGTTTTTT.

This chain links TRBV20-1 with TRBJ2-3; 9 bases line up with TRBD2. The CDR3 loop spans 16 amino acids. In germline, CDR1 is DFQATT, CDR2 SNEGSKA (reference sequence). With 1 base clipped from V and 2 bases from J, the junction kept 7 bases outside the gene matches. CDR3 bases: TGCAGTGCTAGAGCAACAGGACTAGCGCTCACAGATACGCAGTATTTT. This sequence encodes CSARATGLALTDTQYF.

This clonotype was found a few times. This chain joins TRBV12-3 or TRBV12-4 and TRBJ2-3; 8 nucleotides align to TRBD2. This CDR3 contains 15 residues. Trimming at V came to 6 bases and at J to 5 bases, leaving 10 bases not matched to a gene. The CDR3 DNA follows: TGTGCCAGCAGGCCAACGGCGGGAGGTGAAGATACGCAGTATTTT. Amino acids: CASRPTAGGEDTQYF.

This clonotype was observed at least ten times. The J gene is TRBJ2-5, the V gene TRBV20-1; D call uncertain. The V gene lost 3 bases and the J gene lost 4 bases, with 6 bases spanning the gap. CDR1 is DFQATT and CDR2 is SNEGSKA in the germline V gene (reference sequence). This CDR3 is built from 11 residues. The CDR3 loop is CSARVLETQYF. DNA of the CDR3: TGCAGTGCTAGGGTTTTAGAGACCCAGTACTTC.

V and J are TRBV5-1 and TRBJ2-7; a weak D match, TRBD1 (6 bases). Germline V CDR1 and CDR2: SGHRS, YFSETQ. Trimming took off 4 bases at V and 5 bases at J, with 16 bases between the two ends. The CDR3 is made up of 14 amino acids. CDR3 nucleotides: TGCGCCAGCAGCGGGCAGGCAGGGGCCAACGAGCAGTACTTC. Protein: CASSGQAGANEQYF. Based on the CDR3 plus reference TRBV5-1 and TRBJ2-7, the full variable domain is KAGVTQTPRYLIKTRGQQVTLSCSPISGHRSVSWYQQTPGQGLQFLFEYFSETQRNKGNFPGRFSGRQFSNSRSEMNVSTLELGDSALYLCASSGQAGANEQYFGPGTRLTVT.

This clonotype occurred many times. The rearrangement uses TRBV10-1 and TRBJ2-2; D is uncertain. This CDR3 region has 14 residues. CDR1 and CDR2 from the germline V gene are WNHNN and SYGVQD (reference sequence). V dropped 6 bases and J dropped 0 bases, with 8 bases sitting between them. The CDR3 DNA sequence: TGCGCCAGCAGAGCCGGATCGAACACCGGGGAGCTGTTTTTT. As protein: CASRAGSNTGELFF.

The rearrangement uses TRBV4-1 and TRBJ2-7, with TRBD1 matching over 8 bases. This CDR3 is built from 14 residues. Trimming at V came to 4 bases and at J to 9 bases, leaving 11 bases not matched to a gene. Germline lookup yields CDR1 MGHRA and CDR2 YSYEKL. CDR3 sequence: CASSRVGGQEVQYF. CDR3 sequence (DNA): TGCGCCAGCAGCCGGGTCGGGGGACAGGAGGTGCAGTACTTC.

The chain uses TRBV5-1 and TRBJ2-7; TRBD1 agrees at 7 bases. CDR1 is SGHRS and CDR2 is YFSETQ in the germline V gene. V was pared by 4 bases and J by 3 bases, with 7 bases of the junction left unmatched. This CDR3 is built from 14 residues. CDR3 nucleotide sequence: TGCGCCAGCAGCCCTAACTCAGGGGGCTACGAGCAGTACTTC. Encoded protein: CASSPNSGGYEQYF.

The chain recombines TRBV9 with TRBJ2-7, with 10 bases that match TRBD2. J was trimmed by 5 bases and V by 2 bases; bases with no gene match: 4. The CDR3 is 14 amino acids. Germline V gene lookup returns CDR1 SGDLS and CDR2 YYNGEE. The CDR3 region is CASSVSGRNDEQYF. The DNA for the CDR3 is TGTGCCAGCAGCGTTAGCGGGAGGAACGACGAGCAGTACTTC.

The gene calls are TRBV27 and TRBJ2-5, with 11 positions matching TRBD1. The CDR3 covers 12 residues. V was pared by 8 bases and J by 7 bases, with 3 bases of the junction left unmatched. Germline CDR1 reads MNHEY; CDR2 reads SMNVEV (reference sequence). In DNA, the CDR3 is TGTGCCAGCGCAGGACAGGGGGCGACCCAGTACTTC. This codes for CASAGQGATQYF.

The J gene is TRBJ2-3, the V gene TRBV5-1; D may be TRBD2 (7 bases). V dropped 3 bases and J dropped 2 bases, with 13 bases sitting between them. CDR1 is SGHRS, CDR2 YFSETQ, per germline. The CDR3 loop spans 15 amino acids. The CDR3 DNA is TGCGCCAGCAGCTCGGCGGGGGCGACCACAGATACGCAGTATTTT. This codes for CASSSAGATTDTQYF.

The chain links TRBV19 to TRBJ2-7, with 7 bases that match TRBD2. V lost 1 base to trimming and J lost 3 bases; unmatched junction nucleotides: 9. This CDR3 contains 16 residues. The V gene's germline CDR1 is LNHDA and CDR2 SQIVND (reference sequence). As DNA, the CDR3 is TGTGCCAGTAGTATAGTTGCGGGAGTTTTGGGCTACGAGCAGTACTTC. Protein: CASSIVAGVLGYEQYF.

In this sample, this clonotype turned up many times. The V and J genes are TRBV15 and TRBJ2-7; 10 positions match TRBD2. CDR3 length: 14 amino acids. V was pared by 4 bases and J by 5 bases, with 5 bases of the junction left unmatched. The germline V gene has CDR1 LNHNV and CDR2 YYDKDF (reference sequence). The CDR3 DNA is TGTGCCACCAGCACTCAGCGGGAGGGACACGAGCAGTACTTC. Its protein product is CATSTQREGHEQYF.

This chain uses TRBV12-3 or TRBV12-4 with TRBJ2-7, with TRBD1 matching 10 bases. J was trimmed by 3 bases and V by 7 bases; bases with no gene match: 6. The CDR3 runs to 14 residues. The CDR3 bases are TGTGCCAGCACCCCCGGGACAGGGGACTACGAGCAGTACTTC. It yields the protein CASTPGTGDYEQYF.

The V call is TRBV5-1, the J call TRBJ2-7; a weak D match, TRBD2 (6 bases). V was clipped by 0 bases and J by 2 bases, with 9 bases between them. CDR1 is SGHRS, CDR2 YFSETQ, per germline. The length of the CDR3 is 14 residues. The CDR3 coding sequence is TGCGCCAGCAGCTTGGGGGACTGGACCTACGAGCAGTACTTC. It is translated as CASSLGDWTYEQYF.

This clonotype was observed a few times. This chain joins TRBV7-6 and TRBJ2-3; unclear D gene. There are 16 residues in the CDR3. Per germline, CDR1 SGHVS and CDR2 FNYEAQ. Trimming took off 3 bases at V and 1 base at J, with 14 bases between the two ends. The CDR3: CASSLSSGGRTDTQYF. The CDR3 DNA sequence: TGTGCCAGCAGCTTGTCCTCTGGCGGACGCACAGATACGCAGTATTTT.

The chain uses TRBV12-3 or TRBV12-4 and TRBJ1-2; tentatively, D is TRBD1 (6 bases). CDR3 size: 13 residues. V was trimmed by 3 bases and J by 2 bases, leaving 7 bases between them. CDR3 amino acids: CASSFQGNYGYTF. DNA for the CDR3: TGTGCCAGCAGTTTTCAGGGGAACTATGGCTACACCTTC.

V usage is TRBV20-1 and J usage is TRBJ2-7; tentative D call: TRBD2 (6 bases). CDR1 is DFQATT, CDR2 SNEGSKA, per germline (reference sequence). Deletions cut 3 bases from V and 6 bases from J, with 21 bases between. The CDR3 is 15 amino acids. In DNA form, the CDR3 reads TGCAGTGCTAGTTTTTCTGGACGCACACTAGCCGAGCAGTACTTC. This encodes CSASFSGRTLAEQYF.

The CDR3 loop reads CSVVGLAEETQYF. The CDR3 DNA follows: TGCAGCGTTGTAGGACTAGCGGAAGAGACCCAGTACTTC. The rearrangement uses TRBV29-1 and TRBJ2-5; the match to TRBD2 covers 10 bases. Germline CDR1 SQVTM, CDR2 ANQGSEA. The V gene end was trimmed by 4 bases and the J gene end by 3 bases; junction bases not matched to a gene: 2. The CDR3 length is 13 residues.

For this clonotype: This may arise from a read error, as a much more abundant clone is one base away. V and J are TRBV10-3 and TRBJ2-3, with D unclear. CDR1 ENHRY and CDR2 SYGVKD come from the germline V gene. CDR3 length: 12 amino acids. The CDR3 sequence: CAISESRNTLYF. The CDR3 coding sequence is TGTGCCATCAGTGAGTCTCGGAATACGCTGTATTTT.

This rearrangement joins TRBV20-1 to TRBJ2-1, with D perhaps TRBD1 (6 bases). CDR3 length: 13 amino acids. Trimming removed 1 base from V and 6 bases from J, with 10 bases in between. CDR1 and CDR2 (germline): DFQATT, SNEGSKA (reference sequence). CDR3 coding DNA: TGCAGTGCTAGAGTGAACAGGGTCAATGAGCAGTTCTTC. This translates into CSARVNRVNEQFF.

Concerning this clonotype itself: The junction differs from germline at one of its ends, possibly a read error. V and J are TRBV20-1 and TRBJ2-5; perhaps TRBD1 as D (5 bases). Germline values: CDR1 DFQATT, CDR2 SNEGSKA (reference sequence). The CDR3 runs to 14 residues. CDR3 protein: CSASNDGREETQCF. CDR3 nucleotides: TGCAGTGCTAGCAATGATGGCAGGGAAGAGACCCAGTGCTTC.